The entry below gives a single T cell receptor (beta chain) sequence along with its context. Its matching antigen is unknown. The data are from a study of a mutant IDH1 vaccine in newly diagnosed glioma. Study background: The initiation of vaccination occurred 4-6 weeks after radiotherapy alone, or with temozolomide cycles. Sex among treated patients split 62.5% male, 37.5% female; mean age was roughly 40 years. Patients got radiotherapy, temozolomide, or both beforehand, and most got both.

Time point meaning: week 23, last vaccination. Doses consisted of 300 ug of mutant IDH1 20-mer peptide each, paired with topical imiquimod. The data were produced by immunoSEQ multiplex PCR, yet TCRdb's version contains in-frame clones alone and is incomplete. The table shows about 53,000 clones, with approximately 78% occurring only once. V dropped 0 bases and J dropped 8 bases, with 14 bases sitting between them. CDR3 length equals 15 residues. CDR1 is SGDLS, CDR2 YYNGEE, per germline. Study-level points and caveats: Pseudoprogression appears to have had no connection to changes in top peripheral T cell clonotypes.

The sequenced sample was PBMCs, obtained from a glioma patient whose treatment included an IDH1 peptide vaccine. This receptor was taken from a woman in her forties with glioma. Some clones in this sample may be carry-over from other donors' samples. J is TRBJ1-4 and V is TRBV9; the D gene is possibly TRBD1 (6 bases). DNA for the CDR3: TGTGCCAGCAGCGTAGCTCTGGGGGCAGGAGAAAAACTGTTTTTT. The encoded protein is CASSVALGAGEKLFF. Full variable domain (rest looked up from reference TRBV9 and TRBJ1-4): DSGVTQTPKHLITATGQRVTLRCSPRSGDLSVYWYQQSLDQGLQFLIQYYNGEERAKGNILERFSAQQFPDLHSELNLSSLELGDSALYFCASSVALGAGEKLFFGSGTQLSVL.